The T cell receptor (beta chain) under discussion was sequenced for a study of long-term antiretroviral therapy in people with HIV. Overall study context: The study's earliest collections predate the 2015 immediate-ART recommendation by about a decade. Study outcomes and limitations: No data on ART adherence, viral resistance or therapy changes. HIV repertoires had narrower CDR3 length ranges than controls.

Runs used v3.0 of the immunoSEQ assay and were done at survey level. Sequenced by immunoSEQ multiplex PCR; TCRdb stores in-frame clones only, minus some. Seen here are some 25,000 clones, just over 85% observed once, and the top ten hold 5% to 6%. Looked up from germline, CDR1 is LNHDA and CDR2 is SQIVND (reference sequence). The V end was cut by 7 bases, the J end by 0 bases, with 10 bases between. This CDR3 has 14 residues. Turning to this clone: Antigen unknown.

The chain has TRBV19 and TRBJ1-5; no clear D gene. The input for sequencing was unsorted PBMCs, taken about 4.5 years after starting antiretroviral therapy. The TCR sequence derives from a man aged 25-45 years with HIV. In DNA form, the CDR3 reads TGTGCCAGTAACACCATAGGTAGCAATCAGCCCCAGCATTTT. This translates into CASNTIGSNQPQHF.